The TCR beta chain under discussion was sequenced for a study of T cells in Graves' hyperthyroidism and ophthalmopathy. RNA transcripts were the template for amplifying TCR beta CDR3 regions. First-round RT-PCR with HTBI primers amplified the TCR CDR3 region. From the multiplex PCR reads, TCRdb called clonotypes with MiXCR, one entry per CDR3 protein. The table has hundreds of thousands of distinct CDR3 sequences, about 43% seen once. A note on this clonotype: No antigen is known for it.

The length of the CDR3 is 15 residues. Germline-derived CDR1 and CDR2 are SQVTM and ANQGSEA. Trimming removed 7 bases from V and 0 bases from J; junction bases left unmatched: 6. Study conclusions and caveats: The majority of expanded thyroid clonotypes above 0.001 also appeared in blood.

Sequencing used peripheral blood or thyroid tissue (not recorded which). V usage is TRBV29-1 and J usage is TRBJ1-2, with 12 positions matching TRBD1. The sequence came from a woman between 18 and 29 years old with Graves' hyperthyroidism. The CDR3 spells CSAAGTGGTNYGYTF. CDR3 coding DNA: TGCAGCGCAGCCGGGACAGGGGGCACTAACTATGGCTACACCTTC.